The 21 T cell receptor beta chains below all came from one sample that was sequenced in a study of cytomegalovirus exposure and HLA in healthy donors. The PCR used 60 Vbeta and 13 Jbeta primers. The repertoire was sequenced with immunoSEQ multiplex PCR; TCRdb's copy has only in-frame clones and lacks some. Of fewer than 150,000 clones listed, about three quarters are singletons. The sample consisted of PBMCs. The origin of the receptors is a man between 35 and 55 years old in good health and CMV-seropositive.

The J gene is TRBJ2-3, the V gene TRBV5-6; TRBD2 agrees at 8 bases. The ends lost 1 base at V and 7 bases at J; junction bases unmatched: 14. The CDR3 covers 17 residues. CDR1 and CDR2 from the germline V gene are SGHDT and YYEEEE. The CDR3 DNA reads TGTGCCAGCAGCTTGTATGGGGCGGGAGGTCGTTTGAATACGCAGTATTTT. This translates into CASSLYGAGGRLNTQYF.

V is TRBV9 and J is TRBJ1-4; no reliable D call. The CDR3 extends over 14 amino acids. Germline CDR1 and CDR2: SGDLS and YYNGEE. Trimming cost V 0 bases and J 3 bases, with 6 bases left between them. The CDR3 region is CASSVGRANEKLFF. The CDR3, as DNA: TGTGCCAGCAGCGTAGGGAGGGCTAATGAAAAACTGTTTTTT.

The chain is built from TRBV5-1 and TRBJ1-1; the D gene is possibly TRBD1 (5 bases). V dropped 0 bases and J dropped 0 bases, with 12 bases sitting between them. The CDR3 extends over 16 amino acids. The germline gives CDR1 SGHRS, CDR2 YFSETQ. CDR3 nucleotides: TGCGCCAGCAGCTTGGCTTTCCCAGGGATGAACACTGAAGCTTTCTTT. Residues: CASSLAFPGMNTEAFF.

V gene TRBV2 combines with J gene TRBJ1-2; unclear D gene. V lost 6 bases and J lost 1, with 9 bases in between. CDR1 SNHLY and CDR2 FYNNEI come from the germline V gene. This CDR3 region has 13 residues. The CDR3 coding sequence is TGTGCCAGCAGGGTAACTGATAACTATGGCTACACCTTC. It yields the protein CASRVTDNYGYTF.

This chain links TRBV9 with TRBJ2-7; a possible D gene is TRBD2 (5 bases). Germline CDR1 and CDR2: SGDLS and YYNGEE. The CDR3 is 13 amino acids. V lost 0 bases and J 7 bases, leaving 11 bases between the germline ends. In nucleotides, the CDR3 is TGTGCCAGCAGCGTAGGGGCTAGCTCTGAGCAGTACTTC. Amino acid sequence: CASSVGASSEQYF.

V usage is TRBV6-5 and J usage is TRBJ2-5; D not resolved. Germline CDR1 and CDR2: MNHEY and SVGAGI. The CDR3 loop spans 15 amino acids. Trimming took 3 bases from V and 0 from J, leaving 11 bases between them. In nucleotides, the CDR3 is TGTGCCAGCAGTTATTTCGGGTCGTACCAAGAGACCCAGTACTTC. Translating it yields CASSYFGSYQETQYF.

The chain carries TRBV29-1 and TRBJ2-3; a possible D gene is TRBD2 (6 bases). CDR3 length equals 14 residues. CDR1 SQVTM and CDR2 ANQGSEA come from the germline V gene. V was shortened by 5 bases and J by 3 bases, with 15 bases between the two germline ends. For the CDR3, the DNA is TGCAGCGTTCGTGGGACTTTCACGACAGATACGCAGTATTTT. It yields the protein CSVRGTFTTDTQYF.

CDR3 nucleotides: TGTGCCAGCAGCCGAGCAACTAATGAAAAACTGTTTTTT. Translation gives CASSRATNEKLFF. The chain uses TRBV2 and TRBJ1-4, with unresolved D. The V end was cut by 6 bases, the J end by 0 bases, with 5 bases between. Germline V lookup: CDR1 SNHLY, CDR2 FYNNEI. This CDR3 region has 13 residues. Filled out from reference TRBV2 and TRBJ1-4, the complete variable domain reads EPEVTQTPSHQVTQMGQEVILRCVPISNHLYFYWYRQILGQKVEFLVSFYNNEISEKSEIFDDQFSVERPDGSNFTLKIRSTKLEDSAMYFCASSRATNEKLFFGSGTQLSVL.

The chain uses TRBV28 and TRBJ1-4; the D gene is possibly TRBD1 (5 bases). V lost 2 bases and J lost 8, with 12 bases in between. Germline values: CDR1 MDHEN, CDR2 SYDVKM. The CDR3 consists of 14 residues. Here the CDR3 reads CASSLQPGYEKLFF. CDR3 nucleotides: TGTGCCAGCAGTTTACAACCAGGGTACGAAAAACTGTTTTTT.

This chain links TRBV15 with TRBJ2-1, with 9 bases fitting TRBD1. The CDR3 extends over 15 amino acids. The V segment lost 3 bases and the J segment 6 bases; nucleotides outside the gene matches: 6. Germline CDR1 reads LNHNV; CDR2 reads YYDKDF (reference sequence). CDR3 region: CATSSPGQGLNEQFF. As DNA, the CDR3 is TGTGCCACCAGCAGTCCGGGACAGGGACTCAATGAGCAGTTCTTC.

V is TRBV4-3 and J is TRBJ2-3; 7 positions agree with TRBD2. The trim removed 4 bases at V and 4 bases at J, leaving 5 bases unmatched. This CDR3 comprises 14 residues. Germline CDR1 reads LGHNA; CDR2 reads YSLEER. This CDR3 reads CASSLRREADTQYF. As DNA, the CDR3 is TGCGCCAGCAGCCTTCGCCGGGAGGCAGATACGCAGTATTTT.

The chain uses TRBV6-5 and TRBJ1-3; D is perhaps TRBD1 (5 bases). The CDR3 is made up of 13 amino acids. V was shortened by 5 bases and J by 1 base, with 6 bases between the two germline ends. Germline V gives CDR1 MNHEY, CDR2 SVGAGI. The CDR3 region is CASSTGSGNTIYF. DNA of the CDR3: TGTGCCAGCAGTACAGGTTCTGGAAACACCATATATTTT.

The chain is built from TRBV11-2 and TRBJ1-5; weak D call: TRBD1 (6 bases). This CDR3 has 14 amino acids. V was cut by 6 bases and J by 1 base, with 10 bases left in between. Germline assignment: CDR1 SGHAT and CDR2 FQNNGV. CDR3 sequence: CASSPDSSNQPQHF. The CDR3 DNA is TGTGCCAGCAGTCCGGACAGCAGCAATCAGCCCCAGCATTTT.

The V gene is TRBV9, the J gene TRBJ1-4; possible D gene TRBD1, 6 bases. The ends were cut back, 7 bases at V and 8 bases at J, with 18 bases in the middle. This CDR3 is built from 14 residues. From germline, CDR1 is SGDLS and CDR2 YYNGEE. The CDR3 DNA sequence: TGTGCCAGCGATAGATGGGGGCAGGGGGAAAAACTGTTTTTT. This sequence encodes CASDRWGQGEKLFF.

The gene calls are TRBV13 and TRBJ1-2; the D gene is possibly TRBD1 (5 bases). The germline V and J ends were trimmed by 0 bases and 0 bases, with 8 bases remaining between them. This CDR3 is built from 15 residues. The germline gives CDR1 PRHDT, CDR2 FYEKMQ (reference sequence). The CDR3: CASSLGTGANYGYTF. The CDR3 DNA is TGTGCCAGCAGCTTAGGAACAGGCGCTAACTATGGCTACACCTTC.

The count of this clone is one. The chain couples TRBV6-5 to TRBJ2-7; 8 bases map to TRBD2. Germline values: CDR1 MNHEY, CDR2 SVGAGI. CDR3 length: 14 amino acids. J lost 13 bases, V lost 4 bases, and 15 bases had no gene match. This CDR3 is CASSLTSESPPQYF. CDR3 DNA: TGTGCCAGCAGTTTGACTAGCGAGTCCCCTCCCCAATACTTC.

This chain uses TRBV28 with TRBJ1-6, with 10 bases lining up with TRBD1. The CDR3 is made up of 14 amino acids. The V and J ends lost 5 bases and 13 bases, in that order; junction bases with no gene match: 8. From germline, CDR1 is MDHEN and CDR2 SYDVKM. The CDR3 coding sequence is TGTGCCAGCAGTCCCATGACAGGGGGCAGGCCCCTCCACTTT. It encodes CASSPMTGGRPLHF.

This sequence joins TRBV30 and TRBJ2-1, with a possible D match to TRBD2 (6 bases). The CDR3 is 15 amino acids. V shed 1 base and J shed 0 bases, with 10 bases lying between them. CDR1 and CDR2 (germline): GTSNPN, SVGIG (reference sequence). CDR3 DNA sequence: TGTGCCTGGAGTGGCGGGGTTGACTCCTACAATGAGCAGTTCTTC. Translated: CAWSGGVDSYNEQFF.

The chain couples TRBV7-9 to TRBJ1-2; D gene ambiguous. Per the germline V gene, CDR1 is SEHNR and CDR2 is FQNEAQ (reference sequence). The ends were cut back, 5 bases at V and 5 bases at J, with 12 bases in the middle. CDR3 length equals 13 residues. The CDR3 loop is CASSPGGYYGYTF. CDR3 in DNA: TGTGCCAGCAGCCCGGGAGGATATTATGGCTACACCTTC.

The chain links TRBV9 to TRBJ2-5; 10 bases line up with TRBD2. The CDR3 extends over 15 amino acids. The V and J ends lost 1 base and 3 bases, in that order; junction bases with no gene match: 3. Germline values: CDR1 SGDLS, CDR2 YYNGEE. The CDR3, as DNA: TGTGCCAGCAGCGTATCTACTAGCGGGAAAGAGACCCAGTACTTC. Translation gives CASSVSTSGKETQYF.

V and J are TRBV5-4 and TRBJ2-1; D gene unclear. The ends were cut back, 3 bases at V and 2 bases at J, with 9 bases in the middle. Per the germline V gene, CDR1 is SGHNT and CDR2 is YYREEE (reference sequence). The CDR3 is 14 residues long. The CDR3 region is CASSSPQAYNEQFF. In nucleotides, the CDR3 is TGTGCCAGCAGCTCGCCCCAGGCCTACAATGAGCAGTTCTTC.